Below are 27 T cell receptor beta chains sequenced from a single sample in a study of blood T cell repertoires in COVID-19. Profiled with immunoSEQ multiplex PCR; TCRdb holds only in-frame clones, not every one. In the table there are more than 60,000 clones, roughly 82% of which are singletons. Input material: peripheral blood. Every receptor here comes from a man in his sixties with acute or convalescent COVID-19.

About this clone: At one of its ends the junction is not consistent with the germline gene, which may arise from a read error. The CDR3 bases are TGTGCTAGCAGCTTAGCGGGAGGGTTAGAGACCCAGTACTTC. This codes for CASSLAGGLETQYF. The chain recombines TRBV7-7 with TRBJ2-5, with 11 positions matching TRBD2. The germline V gene encodes CDR1 SSHAT and CDR2 FNYEAQ (reference sequence). This CDR3 spans 14 amino acids.

This clone was seen once. The chain combines TRBV4-3 with TRBJ1-4; 7 bases map to TRBD1. The CDR3 spans 15 residues. CDR1 is LGHNA, CDR2 YSLEER, per germline. Trimming at V came to 2 bases and at J to 5 bases, leaving 5 bases not matched to a gene. The CDR3 region is CASSQTGTDNEKLFF. DNA of the CDR3: TGCGCCAGCAGCCAAACCGGGACAGACAATGAAAAACTGTTTTTT.

The V call is TRBV5-6, the J call TRBJ2-2; 10 bases match TRBD2. V lost 1 base to trimming and J lost 7 bases; unmatched junction nucleotides: 7. The CDR3 runs to 16 residues. CDR1 and CDR2 (germline): SGHDT, YYEEEE. CDR3 protein: CASSLYSGGAGGELFF. In nucleotides, the CDR3 is TGTGCCAGCAGCTTGTACAGCGGGGGGGCCGGCGGGGAGCTGTTTTTT.

The chain joins TRBV28 to TRBJ1-6; no reliable D call. The CDR3 loop spans 15 amino acids. The ends were cut back, 11 bases at V and 0 bases at J, with 14 bases in the middle. CDR1 MDHEN and CDR2 SYDVKM come from the germline V gene. The CDR3 loop reads CAAREASSYNSPLHF. The CDR3 DNA reads TGTGCCGCCCGGGAGGCCAGCTCCTATAATTCACCCCTCCACTTT.

The genes are TRBV7-9 and TRBJ2-7, with D possibly matching TRBD2 (5 bases). Germline values: CDR1 SEHNR, CDR2 FQNEAQ (reference sequence). Trimming took 1 base from V and 6 from J, leaving 10 bases between them. The CDR3 sequence is 13 residues long. The CDR3 bases are TGTGCCAGCAGCTTAGTGGGAGCCCGCGAGCAGTACTTC. Protein: CASSLVGAREQYF.

The chain joins TRBV7-8 to TRBJ2-5; tentatively, D is TRBD1 (5 bases). The V end lost 6 bases, the J end lost 5 bases, and 16 bases lay between the germline ends. The length of the CDR3 is 14 residues. Per germline, CDR1 SGHVS and CDR2 FQNEAQ. The CDR3 spells CASRLFRVEETQYF. The CDR3 nucleotides read TGTGCCAGCAGACTCTTCAGGGTCGAGGAGACCCAGTACTTC.

In this sample, this clone turned up a few times. The rearrangement links TRBV12-3 or TRBV12-4 to TRBJ1-1; TRBD1 matches at 7 bases. Trimming at V came to 5 bases and at J to 11 bases, leaving 8 bases not matched to a gene. The CDR3 extends over 12 amino acids. CDR3 nucleotide sequence: TGTGCCAGCAGTCGGGCGGGACAGAGCGCTTTCTTT. It codes for CASSRAGQSAFF.

J is TRBJ1-5 and V is TRBV7-9; D is undetermined. From germline, CDR1 is SEHNR and CDR2 FQNEAQ (reference sequence). This CDR3 has 12 residues. V was trimmed by 2 bases and J by 8 bases, leaving 7 bases between them. CDR3 in amino acids: CASSLRLEPQHF. CDR3 sequence (DNA): TGTGCCAGCAGCTTACGGTTGGAGCCCCAGCATTTT. Filled out from reference TRBV7-9 and TRBJ1-5, the complete variable domain reads DTGVSQNPRHKITKRGQNVTFRCDPISEHNRLYWYRQTLGQGPEFLTYFQNEAQLEKSRLLSDRFSAERPKGSFSTLEIQRTEQGDSAMYLCASSLRLEPQHFGDGTRLSIL.

This clone showed up just once. The V call is TRBV9, the J call TRBJ1-3; D possibly corresponds to TRBD1 (6 bases). The CDR3 is 15 amino acids. V was pared by 4 bases and J by 0 bases, with 11 bases between. Germline assignment: CDR1 SGDLS and CDR2 YYNGEE. The CDR3, as DNA: TGTGCCAGCAGCTCCCAGGGGAACTCTGGAAACACCATATATTTT. It specifies CASSSQGNSGNTIYF.

Notes on this clone: In the same sample, other DNA sequences code for this CDR3. The CDR3 coding sequence is TGTGCCAGCAGCGGGACAGGGGATCAGCCCCAGCATTTT. Translated, it gives CASSGTGDQPQHF. This chain connects TRBV12-3 or TRBV12-4 to TRBJ1-5, with 10 bases that match TRBD1. V lost 6 bases to trimming and J lost 5 bases; unmatched junction nucleotides: 1. This CDR3 contains 13 residues.

This chain uses TRBV28 with TRBJ2-5; TRBD2 agrees at 14 bases. Germline loops: CDR1 MDHEN, CDR2 SYDVKM. The CDR3 is 15 residues long. The trim removed 5 bases at V and 5 bases at J, leaving 4 bases unmatched. The CDR3: CASSGTSGSWETQYF. The CDR3 DNA sequence: TGTGCCAGCAGTGGGACTAGCGGGAGTTGGGAGACCCAGTACTTC. Complete variable domain (other parts from reference TRBV28 and TRBJ2-5): DVKVTQSSRYLVKRTGEKVFLECVQDMDHENMFWYRQDPGLGLRLIYFSYDVKMKEKGDIPEGYSVSREKKERFSLILESASTNQTSMYLCASSGTSGSWETQYFGPGTRLLVL.

The chain is built from TRBV2 and TRBJ2-7; 8 bases line up with TRBD2. The junction had 6 bases not matched to a gene; V was cut back by 6 bases and J by 2 bases. This CDR3 spans 14 amino acids. Germline loops: CDR1 SNHLY, CDR2 FYNNEI. Here the CDR3 reads CASRRSGLAYEQYF. CDR3 in DNA: TGTGCCAGCAGGAGATCGGGACTAGCCTACGAGCAGTACTTC.

CDR3 protein: CASSFYRGGYTF. CDR3 DNA sequence: TGTGCCAGCAGCTTTTACAGGGGCGGCTACACCTTC. The J gene is TRBJ1-2, the V gene TRBV7-2; 7 bases agree with TRBD1. V gave up 3 bases and J gave up 8 bases; unmatched junction bases: 3. CDR1 and CDR2 (germline): SGHTA, FQGNSA. The CDR3 spans 12 residues.

V is TRBV7-2 and J is TRBJ2-3; the match to TRBD2 covers 9 bases. Germline loops: CDR1 SGHTA, CDR2 FQGNSA. V dropped 3 bases and J dropped 4; count of bases not matched to a gene: 5. This CDR3 has 15 amino acids. This CDR3 reads CASSFGSGGPDTQYF. CDR3 DNA sequence: TGTGCCAGCAGCTTTGGTAGCGGGGGCCCAGATACGCAGTATTTT.

The chain couples TRBV4-1 to TRBJ2-3; D is perhaps TRBD2 (6 bases). Trimming left V 4 bases short and J 4 bases short, with 18 bases between. Germline assignment: CDR1 MGHRA and CDR2 YSYEKL. The CDR3 spans 16 residues. The CDR3 DNA sequence: TGCGCCAGCAGCCGGGGGGAGAGGAGTGTACCAGATACGCAGTATTTT. This sequence encodes CASSRGERSVPDTQYF.

This chain joins TRBV6-6 and TRBJ1-1; D is uncertain. This CDR3 comprises 13 residues. Germline V gene sequence: CDR1 MNHNY, CDR2 SVGAGI (reference sequence). The V end lost 8 bases, the J end lost 1 base, and 11 bases lay between the germline ends. This CDR3 reads CASSTRWNTEAFF. The CDR3 coding sequence is TGTGCCAGCTCGACTAGATGGAACACTGAAGCTTTCTTT.

The V and J genes are TRBV27 and TRBJ2-7; a weak D match, TRBD2 (6 bases). Trimming took 5 bases from V and 4 from J, leaving 9 bases between them. The CDR3 totals 12 residues. Germline CDR1 reads MNHEY; CDR2 reads SMNVEV (reference sequence). CDR3 DNA: TGTGCCAGCAGTCCGGCGGGATACGAGCAGTACTTC. As protein: CASSPAGYEQYF.

The chain uses TRBV4-3 and TRBJ2-1; 7 bases agree with TRBD2. Trimming cost V 1 base and J 5 bases; bases outside gene matches: 8. This CDR3 comprises 16 residues. Germline V gene data show CDR1 as LGHNA and CDR2 as YSLEER. The CDR3, as DNA: TGCGCCAGCAGCCAAGTGTGGCTAGCGGCGAACAATGAGCAGTTCTTC. Translated, it gives CASSQVWLAANNEQFF.

The chain recombines TRBV5-8 with TRBJ1-1; 7 positions agree with TRBD1. Germline values: CDR1 SGHTS, CDR2 YDEGEE. V lost 3 bases and J lost 11; bases outside the gene matches: 16. There are 15 residues in the CDR3. The CDR3 DNA follows: TGTGCCAGCAGCTATTCCGGTGGGACAGCCTTTGGGGCTTTCTTT. Residues: CASSYSGGTAFGAFF.

The chain uses TRBV20-1 and TRBJ1-4; D is possibly TRBD1 (5 bases). The CDR3 sequence is 10 residues long. V dropped 3 bases and J dropped 14 bases, with 10 bases sitting between them. Germline lookup yields CDR1 DFQATT and CDR2 SNEGSKA (reference sequence). CDR3 coding DNA: TGCAGTGCTAGTCAAGACAGTCTGTTTTTT. It encodes CSASQDSLFF.

This chain joins TRBV7-2 and TRBJ2-3; 11 bases map to TRBD1. This CDR3 spans 14 amino acids. V lost 5 bases to trimming and J lost 8 bases; unmatched junction nucleotides: 6. From germline, CDR1 is SGHTA and CDR2 FQGNSA. Here the CDR3 DNA reads TGTGCCAGCAGCACGGGGACAGGGGGTGGTACGCAGTATTTT. Its protein product is CASSTGTGGGTQYF.

The V gene is TRBV6-5, the J gene TRBJ1-5, with a possible D match to TRBD1 (5 bases). V was cut by 9 bases and J by 10 bases, with 22 bases left in between. The CDR3 spans 14 residues. Germline CDR1 MNHEY, CDR2 SVGAGI. CDR3 nucleotide sequence: TGTGCCAGTTTGCCCAGGGACGGAGGGAAACCCCAGCATTTT. Residues: CASLPRDGGKPQHF.

This chain links TRBV9 with TRBJ2-7; 9 bases match TRBD1. V was pared by 0 bases and J by 4 bases, with 2 bases of the junction left unmatched. Germline V gives CDR1 SGDLS, CDR2 YYNGEE. This CDR3 is 14 amino acids long. This CDR3 reads CASSVGDRVYEQYF. CDR3 bases: TGTGCCAGCAGCGTAGGGGACAGGGTTTACGAGCAGTACTTC.

The chain combines TRBV9 with TRBJ2-7, with 8 bases lining up with TRBD2. This CDR3 comprises 14 residues. V trimming: 0 bases; J trimming: 4 bases; junction bases outside the gene matches: 3. Germline assignment: CDR1 SGDLS and CDR2 YYNGEE. This chain's CDR3 is CASSVVGTSYEQYF. The CDR3 region has the DNA TGTGCCAGCAGCGTAGTAGGGACTAGTTACGAGCAGTACTTC.

This rearrangement joins TRBV7-2 to TRBJ1-2; D gene ambiguous. There are 13 residues in the CDR3. V lost 1 base to trimming and J lost 4 bases, with 7 bases between them. Germline V gene lookup returns CDR1 SGHTA and CDR2 FQGNSA. In DNA form, the CDR3 reads TGTGCCAGCAGCTTAGGCGGAACCTATGGCTACACCTTC. Protein product: CASSLGGTYGYTF.

Comment on this clone: The junction differs from germline at one of its ends, possibly a read error. The chain joins TRBV28 to TRBJ2-3; the D gene is possibly TRBD2 (6 bases). The CDR3 consists of 16 residues. Germline values: CDR1 MDHEN, CDR2 SYDVKM. Here the CDR3 reads CASSFGDRGARAGTGF. The DNA for the CDR3 is TGTGCCAGCAGTTTTGGGGATCGGGGCGCACGGGCGGGGACCGGATTT.

This clone was counted only a few times. The chain uses TRBV27 and TRBJ2-2; perhaps TRBD2 as D (5 bases). The CDR3 covers 15 residues. The V end was cut by 5 bases, the J end by 3 bases, with 13 bases between. Germline V gene lookup returns CDR1 MNHEY and CDR2 SMNVEV (reference sequence). CDR3 sequence reads: CASSPSGVDTGELFF. The CDR3 bases are TGTGCCAGCAGTCCCAGCGGAGTGGACACCGGGGAGCTGTTTTTT.